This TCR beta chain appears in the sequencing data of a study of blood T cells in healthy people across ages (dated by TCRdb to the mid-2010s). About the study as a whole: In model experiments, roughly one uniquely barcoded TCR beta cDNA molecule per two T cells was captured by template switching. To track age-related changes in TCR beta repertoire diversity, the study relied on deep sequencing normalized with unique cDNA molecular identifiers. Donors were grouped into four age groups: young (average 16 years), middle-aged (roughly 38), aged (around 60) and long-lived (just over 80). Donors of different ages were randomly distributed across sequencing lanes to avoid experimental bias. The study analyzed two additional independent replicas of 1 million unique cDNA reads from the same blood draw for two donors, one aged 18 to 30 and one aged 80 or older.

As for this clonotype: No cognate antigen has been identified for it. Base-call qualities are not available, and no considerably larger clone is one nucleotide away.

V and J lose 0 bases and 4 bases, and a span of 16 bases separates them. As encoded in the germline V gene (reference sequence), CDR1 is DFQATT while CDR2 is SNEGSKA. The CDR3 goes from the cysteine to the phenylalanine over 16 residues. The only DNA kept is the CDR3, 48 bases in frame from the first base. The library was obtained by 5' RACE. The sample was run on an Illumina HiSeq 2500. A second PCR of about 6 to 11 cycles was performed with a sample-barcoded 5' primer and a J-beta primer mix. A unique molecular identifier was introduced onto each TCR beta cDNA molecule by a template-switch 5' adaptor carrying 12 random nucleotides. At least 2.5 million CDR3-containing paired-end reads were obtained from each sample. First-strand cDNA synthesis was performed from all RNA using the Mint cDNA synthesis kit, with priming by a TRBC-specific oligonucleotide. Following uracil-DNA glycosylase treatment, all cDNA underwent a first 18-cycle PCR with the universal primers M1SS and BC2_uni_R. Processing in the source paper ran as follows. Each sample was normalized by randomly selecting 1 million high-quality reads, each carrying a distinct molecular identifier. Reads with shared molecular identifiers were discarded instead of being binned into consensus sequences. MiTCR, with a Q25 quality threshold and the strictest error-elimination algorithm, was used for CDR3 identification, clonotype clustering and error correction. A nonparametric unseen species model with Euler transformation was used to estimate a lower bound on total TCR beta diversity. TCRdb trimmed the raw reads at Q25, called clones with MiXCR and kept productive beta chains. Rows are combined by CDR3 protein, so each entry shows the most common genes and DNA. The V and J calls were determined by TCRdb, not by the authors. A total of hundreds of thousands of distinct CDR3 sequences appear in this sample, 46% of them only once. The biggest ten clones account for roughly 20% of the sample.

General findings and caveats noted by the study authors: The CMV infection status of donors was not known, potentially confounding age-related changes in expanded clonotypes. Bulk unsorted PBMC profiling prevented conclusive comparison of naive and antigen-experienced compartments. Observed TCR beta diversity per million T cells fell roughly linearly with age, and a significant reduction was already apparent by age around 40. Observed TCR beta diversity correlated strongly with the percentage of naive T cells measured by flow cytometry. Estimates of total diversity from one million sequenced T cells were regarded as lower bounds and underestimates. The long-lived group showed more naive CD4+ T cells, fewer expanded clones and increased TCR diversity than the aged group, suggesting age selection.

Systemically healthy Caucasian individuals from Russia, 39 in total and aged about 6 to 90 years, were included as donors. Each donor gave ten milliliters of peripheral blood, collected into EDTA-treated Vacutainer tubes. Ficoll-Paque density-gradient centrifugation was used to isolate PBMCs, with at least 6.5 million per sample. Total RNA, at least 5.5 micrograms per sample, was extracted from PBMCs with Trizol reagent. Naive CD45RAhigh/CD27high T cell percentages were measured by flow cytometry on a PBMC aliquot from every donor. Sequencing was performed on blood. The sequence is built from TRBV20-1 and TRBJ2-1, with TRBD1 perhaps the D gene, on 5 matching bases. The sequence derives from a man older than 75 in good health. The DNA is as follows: TGCAGTGCTAGAGATGGGGCTAGGCCGCTTTACAATGAGCAGTTCTTC. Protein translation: CSARDGARPLYNEQFF.